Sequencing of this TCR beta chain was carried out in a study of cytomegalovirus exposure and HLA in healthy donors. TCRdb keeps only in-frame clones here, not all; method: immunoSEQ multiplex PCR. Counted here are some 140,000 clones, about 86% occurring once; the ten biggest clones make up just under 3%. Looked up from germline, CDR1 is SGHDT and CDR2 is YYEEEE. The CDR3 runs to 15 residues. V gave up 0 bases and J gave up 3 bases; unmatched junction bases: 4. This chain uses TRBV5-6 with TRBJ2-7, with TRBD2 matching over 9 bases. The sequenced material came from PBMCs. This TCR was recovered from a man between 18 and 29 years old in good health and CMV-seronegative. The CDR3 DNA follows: TGTGCCAGCAGCTTGGGTAGCGGGGGCGGCTACGAGCAGTACTTC. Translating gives CASSLGSGGGYEQYF.